The clone carrying this T cell receptor beta chain is a singleton in its sample. Its antigen is still unknown. Other DNA sequences in the sample encode the same CDR3. The data belong to a study of T cell responses to AZD1222 COVID-19 vaccine. Study-wide context: Second-dose recipients at about 4 or about 12 weeks were treated as one pooled group.

Using immunoSEQ multiplex PCR, the repertoire was profiled, and TCRdb retains in-frame clones only, with some absent. The sample lists approximately 100,000 clones, roughly nine tenths occurring once. J lost 0 bases, V lost 0 bases, and 2 bases had no gene match. The CDR3 extends over 14 amino acids. The V gene's germline CDR1 is GTSNPN and CDR2 SVGIG (reference sequence). Study-wide results and limits: Donors were mostly white British, more females; clonal diversity possibly underestimated. After the peak T cell response, and only then, were repertoires sampled. In the spike-specific TCR repertoire, nearly half reportedly target unmutated variant regions.

This receptor was obtained from an adult in good health. Specimen: peripheral blood, collected on day 0 of AZD1222 vaccination. The chain recombines TRBV30 with TRBJ2-7; TRBD2 matches at 7 bases. The CDR3: CAWSVGGSSYEQYF. The CDR3 nucleotides read TGTGCCTGGAGTGTAGGCGGGAGCTCCTACGAGCAGTACTTC.